This record concerns one T cell receptor (beta chain) sequence. This sample was taken from a study of neoadjuvant anti-PD-1 for oral cavity cancer. Between the trimmed V and J ends, which lost 5 bases and 6 bases, there was a span of 20 bases. The CDR3 consists of 16 residues. Germline loops: CDR1 SGHVS, CDR2 FQNEAQ. Assay used: immunoSEQ multiplex PCR; TCRdb lists only in-frame clones, some missing. The top ten hold 3% to 3.5% of the sample, which has approximately 67,000 clones, more than 70% seen once. The sequenced sample was PBMCs, obtained before nivolumab (anti-PD-1) treatment. V usage is TRBV7-8 and J usage is TRBJ1-5; D possibly corresponds to TRBD1 (5 bases). This TCR came from a person aged 35-80 years with oral cavity squamous cell carcinoma. The CDR3 sequence is CASSEYSGRRGQPQHF. Here the CDR3 DNA reads TGTGCCAGCAGCGAATACTCAGGGAGACGAGGTCAGCCCCAGCATTTT.